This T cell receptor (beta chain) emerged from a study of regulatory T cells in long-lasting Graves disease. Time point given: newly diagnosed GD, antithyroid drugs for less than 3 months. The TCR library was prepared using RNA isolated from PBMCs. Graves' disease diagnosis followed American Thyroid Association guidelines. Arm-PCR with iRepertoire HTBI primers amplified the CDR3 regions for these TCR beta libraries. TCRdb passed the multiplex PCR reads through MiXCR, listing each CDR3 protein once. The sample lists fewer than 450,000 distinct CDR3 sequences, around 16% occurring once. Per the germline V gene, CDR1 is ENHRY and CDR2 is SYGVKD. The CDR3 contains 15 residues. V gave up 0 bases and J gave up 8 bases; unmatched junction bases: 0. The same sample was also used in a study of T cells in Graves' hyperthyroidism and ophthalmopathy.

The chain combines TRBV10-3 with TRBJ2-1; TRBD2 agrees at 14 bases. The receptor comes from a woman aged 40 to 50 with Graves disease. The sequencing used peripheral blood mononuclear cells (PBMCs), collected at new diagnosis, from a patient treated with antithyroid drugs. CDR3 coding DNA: TGTGCCATCAGTGAGTCGGGACTAGCGGGGGATGAGCAGTTCTTC. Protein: CAISESGLAGDEQFF.